Sequencing of this TCR beta chain was carried out in a study of blood T cell repertoires in COVID-19. Study overall: T cells, B-cell-depleted T cells, or PBMCs provided the cDNA or gDNA that served as material.

After removal of 2 bases from V and 11 bases from J, the junction contained 3 bases not matched to a gene. The CDR3 is 12 amino acids. Germline V gives CDR1 PRHDT, CDR2 FYEKMQ (reference sequence). Only in-frame clones appear in the TCRdb table, and some are missing; sequencing was by immunoSEQ multiplex PCR. The sample contains approximately 150,000 clones, 82% of which appear only once. Participants, about 18 to 90 years old, spanned some 23 US areas. The study assigned cohorts using participant-reported clinical history. Symptom resolution, clearance, or two negative PCRs marked donors in Cohort 3 as recovered.

The sequenced sample was PBMCs or T cells enriched from blood (not recorded which). This clonotype originated in a man aged 55-75 years who had recovered from COVID-19. The rearrangement joins TRBV13 to TRBJ2-3; 8 positions agree with TRBD2. The DNA of the CDR3 is TGTGCCAGCAGCTTATTTGCGGGGGGGCAGTATTTT. Amino acid sequence: CASSLFAGGQYF.